This is a list of T cell receptor beta chains from one sample in a study of shared clonotypes between healthy human individuals. The table came from immunoSEQ multiplex PCR; TCRdb's copy has only in-frame clones and leaves some out. Altogether about 870,000 clones are present, 80% to 95% being singletons, with the ten largest covering under 30%. Sample: naive CD8+ T cells sorted from blood. The origin of the receptors is a man aged 25-45 years in good health. Both conserved end residues are part of each CDR3. The order of the fields is clone size, D gene, J gene, V gene, CDR3 protein, CDR3 DNA. A D gene is named only where the DNA matches it firmly. Not every row has a clone size; where given, it reads once, few, many or a size class.

clone size: NA
D gene: NA
J gene: TRBJ1-1
V gene: TRBV6-1
CDR3 protein: CASSEWGTEAFF
CDR3 DNA: TGTGCCAGCAGTGAATGGGGCACTGAAGCTTTCTTT

clone size: NA
D gene: NA
J gene: TRBJ2-3
V gene: TRBV28
CDR3 protein: CASSTVADGGPDTQYF
CDR3 DNA: TGTGCCAGCAGCACGGTAGCGGACGGGGGTCCAGATACGCAGTATTTT

clone size: once
D gene: TRBD2
J gene: TRBJ2-1
V gene: TRBV5-1
CDR3 protein: CASSPGTSGIPNNEQFF
CDR3 DNA: TGCGCCAGCAGCCCAGGGACTAGCGGGATACCCAACAATGAGCAGTTCTTC

clone size: NA
D gene: NA
J gene: TRBJ2-5
V gene: TRBV6-1
CDR3 protein: CASSEGRVQETQYF
CDR3 DNA: TGTGCCAGCAGTGAAGGCAGGGTGCAGGAGACCCAGTACTTC

clone size: once
D gene: NA
J gene: TRBJ1-1
V gene: TRBV25-1
CDR3 protein: CASSEGPTEAFF
CDR3 DNA: TGTGCCAGCAGTGAAGGCCCCACTGAAGCTTTCTTT

clone size: NA
D gene: TRBD2
J gene: TRBJ2-1
V gene: TRBV6-5
CDR3 protein: CASSYGLAAYNEQFF
CDR3 DNA: TGTGCCAGCAGTTACGGCCTAGCGGCATACAATGAGCAGTTCTTC

clone size: NA
D gene: TRBD1
J gene: TRBJ2-1
V gene: TRBV27
CDR3 protein: CASYTRDRGYGEQFF
CDR3 DNA: TGTGCCAGCTATACCCGGGACAGGGGTTATGGTGAGCAGTTCTTC

clone size: once
D gene: TRBD1
J gene: TRBJ2-3
V gene: TRBV11-2
CDR3 protein: CASSLDLTGGTDTQYF
CDR3 DNA: TGTGCCAGCAGCTTAGACCTGACAGGGGGTACAGATACGCAGTATTTT

clone size: NA
D gene: TRBD1
J gene: TRBJ1-2
V gene: TRBV7-9
CDR3 protein: CASSLSPGQGRAYGYTF
CDR3 DNA: TGTGCCAGCAGCTTAAGCCCCGGACAGGGGCGAGCCTATGGCTACACCTTC

clone size: NA
D gene: NA
J gene: TRBJ2-7
V gene: TRBV28
CDR3 protein: CASSPQQEIYEQYF
CDR3 DNA: TGTGCCAGCAGTCCCCAACAGGAGATCTACGAGCAGTACTTC

clone size: NA
D gene: NA
J gene: TRBJ2-7
V gene: TRBV9
CDR3 protein: CASSVGAVGEQYF
CDR3 DNA: TGTGCCAGCAGCGTAGGGGCCGTCGGGGAGCAGTACTTC

clone size: NA
D gene: NA
J gene: TRBJ2-7
V gene: TRBV9
CDR3 protein: CASSVGPRDDYEQYF
CDR3 DNA: TGTGCCAGCAGCGTGGGCCCTCGGGACGACTACGAGCAGTACTTC

clone size: NA
D gene: NA
J gene: TRBJ2-6
V gene: TRBV7-8
CDR3 protein: CASSLRGGQLTSGANVLTF
CDR3 DNA: TGTGCCAGCAGTCTCAGGGGAGGACAGCTTACCTCTGGGGCCAACGTCCTGACTTTC

clone size: NA
D gene: NA
J gene: TRBJ1-5
V gene: TRBV9
CDR3 protein: CASSVGRSGRPQHF
CDR3 DNA: TGTGCCAGCAGCGTAGGACGAAGTGGTCGGCCCCAGCATTTT

clone size: NA
D gene: NA
J gene: TRBJ1-5
V gene: TRBV19
CDR3 protein: CASSPAGSSNQPQHF
CDR3 DNA: TGTGCCAGTAGCCCTGCAGGGAGTAGCAATCAGCCCCAGCATTTT

clone size: NA
D gene: NA
J gene: TRBJ1-1
V gene: TRBV23-1
CDR3 protein: CASSQSGLLDNPWNTEAFF
CDR3 DNA: TGCGCCAGCAGTCAATCGGGCCTGCTCGACAACCCATGGAACACTGAAGCTTTCTTT

clone size: NA
D gene: NA
J gene: TRBJ1-1
V gene: TRBV4-3
CDR3 protein: CASSQDTDTFEAFF
CDR3 DNA: TGCGCCAGCAGCCAAGATACGGACACCTTTGAAGCTTTCTTT

clone size: once
D gene: NA
J gene: TRBJ2-5
V gene: TRBV7-7
CDR3 protein: CASSLDTGAQETQYF
CDR3 DNA: TGTGCTAGCAGCTTAGATACGGGGGCCCAAGAGACCCAGTACTTC

clone size: NA
D gene: TRBD2
J gene: TRBJ2-1
V gene: TRBV7-9
CDR3 protein: CASSPSGSNEQFF
CDR3 DNA: TGTGCCAGCAGCCCCAGCGGGAGCAATGAGCAGTTCTTC

clone size: NA
D gene: NA
J gene: TRBJ1-1
V gene: TRBV29-1
CDR3 protein: CSVDPENTEAFF
CDR3 DNA: TGCAGCGTTGACCCAGAGAACACTGAAGCTTTCTTT

clone size: once
D gene: NA
J gene: TRBJ2-7
V gene: TRBV5-6
CDR3 protein: CASSFQGGYEQYF
CDR3 DNA: TGTGCCAGCAGCTTCCAGGGGGGCTACGAGCAGTACTTC

clone size: NA
D gene: NA
J gene: TRBJ1-1
V gene: TRBV28
CDR3 protein: CASSSHLAGDEAFF
CDR3 DNA: TGTGCCAGCAGCTCCCATTTGGCAGGGGATGAAGCTTTCTTT

clone size: NA
D gene: NA
J gene: TRBJ2-7
V gene: TRBV28
CDR3 protein: CASSFVTGHSYEQYF
CDR3 DNA: TGTGCCAGCAGTTTCGTAACAGGGCACTCCTACGAGCAGTACTTC

clone size: NA
D gene: TRBD2
J gene: TRBJ2-7
V gene: TRBV5-1
CDR3 protein: CASSLASSGGLYEQYF
CDR3 DNA: TGCGCCAGCAGCTTGGCTTCTAGCGGAGGACTCTACGAGCAGTACTTC

clone size: NA
D gene: TRBD2
J gene: TRBJ2-1
V gene: TRBV11-2
CDR3 protein: CASRTGLAVPPSNNEQFF
CDR3 DNA: TGTGCCAGCAGAACGGGACTAGCGGTCCCGCCATCCAACAATGAGCAGTTCTTC

clone size: NA
D gene: TRBD1
J gene: TRBJ1-2
V gene: TRBV14
CDR3 protein: CASSRYTGGFYGYTF
CDR3 DNA: TGTGCCAGCAGCCGATACACAGGGGGATTCTATGGCTACACCTTC

clone size: NA
D gene: NA
J gene: TRBJ1-4
V gene: TRBV30
CDR3 protein: CAWSVGQGLKEKLFF
CDR3 DNA: TGTGCCTGGAGTGTAGGGCAGGGGCTGAAGGAAAAACTGTTTTTT

clone size: NA
D gene: TRBD1
J gene: TRBJ1-3
V gene: TRBV12-5
CDR3 protein: CASGLVGGFGNQAGNTIYF
CDR3 DNA: TGTGCTAGTGGTTTGGTAGGGGGCTTCGGGAATCAGGCTGGAAACACCATATATTTT

clone size: NA
D gene: TRBD1
J gene: TRBJ2-7
V gene: TRBV29-1
CDR3 protein: CSVDYAGGYEQYF
CDR3 DNA: TGCAGCGTTGATTATGCAGGGGGCTACGAGCAGTACTTC

clone size: NA
D gene: NA
J gene: TRBJ2-6
V gene: TRBV18
CDR3 protein: CASSPKTASGKGANVLTF
CDR3 DNA: TGTGCCAGCTCACCAAAAACAGCCTCCGGCAAGGGGGCCAACGTCCTGACTTTC

clone size: NA
D gene: NA
J gene: TRBJ2-5
V gene: TRBV27
CDR3 protein: CASSSTLETQYF
CDR3 DNA: TGTGCCAGCAGTTCTACTTTGGAGACCCAGTACTTC

clone size: NA
D gene: TRBD2
J gene: TRBJ2-7
V gene: TRBV18
CDR3 protein: CASSPMTSGYSYEQYF
CDR3 DNA: TGTGCCAGCTCACCAATGACTAGCGGCTACTCCTACGAGCAGTACTTC

clone size: NA
D gene: NA
J gene: TRBJ1-1
V gene: TRBV11-2
CDR3 protein: CASRLGGNTEAFF
CDR3 DNA: TGTGCCAGCAGATTAGGGGGAAACACTGAAGCTTTCTTT

clone size: NA
D gene: NA
J gene: TRBJ1-4
V gene: TRBV4-3
CDR3 protein: CASSQLTGPSGDEKLFF
CDR3 DNA: TGCGCCAGCAGTCAACTTACAGGGCCCTCGGGGGATGAAAAACTGTTTTTT

clone size: NA
D gene: NA
J gene: TRBJ1-5
V gene: TRBV19
CDR3 protein: CASSIDLLGSDSNQPQHF
CDR3 DNA: TGTGCCAGTAGTATAGATCTTCTAGGGTCAGATAGCAATCAGCCCCAGCATTTT

clone size: NA
D gene: NA
J gene: TRBJ2-2
V gene: TRBV7-2
CDR3 protein: CASSLLSPRAGDTGELFF
CDR3 DNA: TGTGCCAGCAGCTTATTGTCCCCGAGGGCAGGGGACACCGGGGAGCTGTTTTTT

clone size: NA
D gene: NA
J gene: TRBJ2-3
V gene: TRBV14
CDR3 protein: CASSPPSIGADTQYF
CDR3 DNA: TGTGCCAGCAGCCCCCCCAGTATCGGCGCAGATACGCAGTATTTT

clone size: NA
D gene: TRBD1
J gene: TRBJ1-5
V gene: TRBV7-8
CDR3 protein: CASSLELWDSKQPQHF
CDR3 DNA: TGTGCCAGCAGCTTAGAGCTCTGGGACAGCAAGCAGCCCCAGCATTTT

clone size: NA
D gene: NA
J gene: TRBJ2-7
V gene: TRBV27
CDR3 protein: CASSFKGRKPYEQYF
CDR3 DNA: TGTGCCAGCAGTTTTAAGGGGAGAAAGCCGTACGAGCAGTACTTC

clone size: NA
D gene: TRBD2
J gene: TRBJ2-1
V gene: TRBV7-9
CDR3 protein: CASSLPSGRTYNEQFF
CDR3 DNA: TGTGCCAGCAGCCTACCTAGCGGGAGGACGTACAATGAGCAGTTCTTC

clone size: NA
D gene: NA
J gene: TRBJ2-3
V gene: TRBV30
CDR3 protein: CAWSGEETAPDTQYF
CDR3 DNA: TGTGCCTGGAGTGGGGAAGAGACAGCCCCAGATACGCAGTATTTT

clone size: NA
D gene: TRBD1
J gene: TRBJ2-7
V gene: TRBV27
CDR3 protein: CASSSSGQGYEQYF
CDR3 DNA: TGTGCCAGCAGCTCCTCGGGACAGGGGTACGAGCAGTACTTC

clone size: NA
D gene: NA
J gene: TRBJ1-2
V gene: TRBV29-1
CDR3 protein: CSVEDSGWGYGYTF
CDR3 DNA: TGCAGCGTTGAGGACTCGGGATGGGGCTATGGCTACACCTTC

clone size: few
D gene: TRBD1
J gene: TRBJ2-1
V gene: TRBV4-3
CDR3 protein: CASSQSPTGGEQFF
CDR3 DNA: TGCGCCAGCAGCCAGTCTCCGACAGGGGGTGAGCAGTTCTTC

clone size: NA
D gene: NA
J gene: TRBJ1-1
V gene: TRBV6-5
CDR3 protein: CASVQGGTEAFF
CDR3 DNA: TGTGCCAGCGTTCAAGGGGGAACTGAAGCTTTCTTT

clone size: NA
D gene: NA
J gene: TRBJ2-7
V gene: TRBV30
CDR3 protein: CAWSRVSAYEQYF
CDR3 DNA: TGTGCCTGGAGCAGGGTTAGCGCCTACGAGCAGTACTTC

clone size: NA
D gene: TRBD1
J gene: TRBJ1-3
V gene: TRBV7-9
CDR3 protein: CASSLLGQGASGNTIYF
CDR3 DNA: TGTGCCAGCAGCTTACTGGGACAGGGGGCTTCTGGAAACACCATATATTTT

clone size: NA
D gene: TRBD1
J gene: TRBJ1-1
V gene: TRBV7-9
CDR3 protein: CASSLARTGIIAEAFF
CDR3 DNA: TGTGCCAGCAGCTTAGCCAGGACAGGGATCATCGCTGAAGCTTTCTTT

clone size: NA
D gene: TRBD2
J gene: TRBJ2-7
V gene: TRBV2
CDR3 protein: CASRQTSGRIEQYF
CDR3 DNA: TGTGCCAGCAGACAGACTAGCGGGAGGATCGAGCAGTACTTC

clone size: NA
D gene: NA
J gene: TRBJ2-7
V gene: TRBV5-1
CDR3 protein: CASSLGQGTLYEQYF
CDR3 DNA: TGCGCCAGCAGCTTAGGGCAGGGTACTCTCTACGAGCAGTACTTC

clone size: NA
D gene: TRBD2
J gene: TRBJ2-5
V gene: TRBV27
CDR3 protein: CASKRRGGVWETQYF
CDR3 DNA: TGTGCCAGCAAGAGACGCGGGGGGGTCTGGGAGACCCAGTACTTC

clone size: NA
D gene: TRBD2
J gene: TRBJ2-7
V gene: TRBV10-1
CDR3 protein: CASSGGIGLAGTEQYF
CDR3 DNA: TGCGCCAGCAGTGGGGGCATCGGACTAGCGGGAACCGAGCAGTACTTC